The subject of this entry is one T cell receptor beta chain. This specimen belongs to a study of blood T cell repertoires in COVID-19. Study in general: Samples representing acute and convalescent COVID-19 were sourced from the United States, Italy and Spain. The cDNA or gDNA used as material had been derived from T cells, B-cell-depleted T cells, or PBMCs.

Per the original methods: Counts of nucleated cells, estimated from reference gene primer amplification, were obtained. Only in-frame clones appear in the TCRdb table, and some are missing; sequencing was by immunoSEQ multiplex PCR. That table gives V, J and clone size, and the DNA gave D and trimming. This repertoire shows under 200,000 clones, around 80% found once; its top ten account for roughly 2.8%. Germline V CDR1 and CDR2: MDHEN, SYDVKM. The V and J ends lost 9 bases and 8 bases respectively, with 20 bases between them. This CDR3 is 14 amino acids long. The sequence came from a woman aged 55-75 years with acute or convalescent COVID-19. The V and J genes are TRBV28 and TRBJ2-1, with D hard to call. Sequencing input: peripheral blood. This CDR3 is CASRPGSLGDEQFF. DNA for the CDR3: TGTGCCAGTCGTCCAGGATCTCTTGGTGATGAGCAGTTCTTC.